The 17 T cell receptor beta chains presented below share a single source sample, sequenced in a study of PD-1 blockade in classical Hodgkin lymphoma. The assay was immunoSEQ multiplex PCR, and TCRdb's table has in-frame clones only and misses some. The sample lists roughly 12,000 clones, 85% to 90% occurring once. Brentuximab vedotin exposure varied, and every patient relapsed after autologous stem cell transplantation. CD4+ T cells were purified from thawed PBMCs by negative selection. The source material was CD4+ T cells from blood, sampled at baseline. These receptors were collected from a human donor with classical Hodgkin lymphoma.

The chain combines TRBV7-8 with TRBJ2-7, with D tentatively TRBD1 or TRBD2 (6 bases each). The CDR3 runs to 14 residues. Germline V gene data show CDR1 as SGHVS and CDR2 as FQNEAQ. V lost 5 bases and J 3 bases, leaving 14 bases between the germline ends. CDR3 loop: CASSATGALYEQYF. The CDR3 DNA reads as TGTGCCAGCAGCGCTACGGGGGCACTCTACGAGCAGTACTTC.

J is TRBJ2-2 and V is TRBV2, with TRBD1 as a possible D gene (6 bases). The germline V gene has CDR1 SNHLY and CDR2 FYNNEI. The CDR3 extends over 14 amino acids. The V and J ends lost 4 bases and 3 bases respectively, with 9 bases between them. The DNA of the CDR3 is TGTGCCAGCAGTGCACAGGGCGACACCGGGGAGCTGTTTTTT. Its protein is CASSAQGDTGELFF.

This clone appeared a single time. The genes are TRBV18 and TRBJ2-3; a possible D gene is TRBD2 (7 bases). V shed 3 bases and J shed 4 bases, with 23 bases lying between them. The CDR3 covers 18 residues. Germline values: CDR1 KGHSH, CDR2 LQKENI. CDR3 loop: CASSPNPLVGGASDTQYF. In nucleotides, the CDR3 is TGTGCCAGCTCACCGAACCCTCTTGTGGGGGGGGCCTCAGATACGCAGTATTTT.

In its sample, this clone was seen a few times. The J gene is TRBJ1-5, the V gene TRBV21-1. TRBV21-1 is recorded as a pseudogene. The CDR3 consists of 13 residues. The CDR3 is CASSQSSNQPQHF. Here the CDR3 DNA reads TGTGCCAGCAGCCAGAGTAGCAATCAGCCCCAGCATTTT.

This chain joins TRBV7-2 and TRBJ2-3, with TRBD1 matching over 8 bases. This CDR3 region has 16 residues. In germline, CDR1 is SGHTA, CDR2 FQGNSA. V shed 2 bases, J shed 1 base, and the junction held 5 bases outside the gene matches. CDR3 bases: TGTGCCAGCAGCTTATCAGACAGGGGTGGCACAGATACGCAGTATTTT. Protein: CASSLSDRGGTDTQYF. Looking up the rest from reference TRBV7-2 and TRBJ2-3 gives the full variable domain: GAGVSQSPSNKVTEKGKDVELRCDPISGHTALYWYRQSLGQGLEFLIYFQGNSAPDKSGLPSDRFSAERTGGSVSTLTIQRTQQEDSAVYLCASSLSDRGGTDTQYFGPGTRLTVL.

To note about this clone: A junction end diverges from the germline sequence, so it may reflect a read error. The genes are TRBV6-1 and TRBJ1-6; 7 positions match TRBD1. The CDR3 has 17 amino acids. Per germline, CDR1 MNHNS and CDR2 SASEGT. The CDR3 protein is CASSKAQGTWGYSPLHF. CDR3 bases: TGTGCCAGCAGTAAAGCACAGGGGACATGGGGTTATTCACCCCTCCACTTT.

This chain uses TRBV6-1 with TRBJ2-4, with D unresolved. The CDR3 consists of 12 residues. The V and J ends lost 3 bases and 9 bases respectively, with 9 bases between them. Germline CDR1 is MNHNS and CDR2 is SASEGT. In DNA form, the CDR3 reads TGTGCCAGCAGTGACGGAACATCCATTCAGTACTTC. Its translation is CASSDGTSIQYF.

This clone has just a few counts. The V and J genes are TRBV27 and TRBJ2-7; D not resolved. Germline-derived CDR1 and CDR2 are MNHEY and SMNVEV (reference sequence). This CDR3 is 12 amino acids long. Trimming took 6 bases from V and 4 from J, leaving 10 bases between them. The CDR3 bases are TGTGCCAGCAGGGACCCGTTTTACGAGCAGTACTTC. It encodes CASRDPFYEQYF.

The V gene is TRBV5-6, the J gene TRBJ2-1; the D is unclear. This CDR3 has 11 amino acids. Between the trimmed V and J ends, which lost 0 bases and 9 bases, there was a span of 4 bases. Germline V gene lookup returns CDR1 SGHDT and CDR2 YYEEEE. The CDR3 DNA sequence: TGTGCCAGCAGCTTGGGTGGTGAGCAGTTCTTC. This gives the protein CASSLGGEQFF.

The J gene is TRBJ2-1, the V gene TRBV5-1, with D unclear. The germline V gene has CDR1 SGHRS and CDR2 YFSETQ. The V end lost 0 bases, the J end lost 5 bases, and 18 bases lay between the germline ends. This CDR3 contains 17 residues. The CDR3 nucleotides read TGCGCCAGCAGCTTGGACACAGCCATTAGGAACAACAATGAGCAGTTCTTC. It translates to CASSLDTAIRNNNEQFF. Variable domain in full (rest from reference TRBV5-1 and TRBJ2-1): KAGVTQTPRYLIKTRGQQVTLSCSPISGHRSVSWYQQTPGQGLQFLFEYFSETQRNKGNFPGRFSGRQFSNSRSEMNVSTLELGDSALYLCASSLDTAIRNNNEQFFGPGTRLTVL.

The DNA for the CDR3 is TGTGCCAGCAGTGAACTCCGGAATGGAAACACCATATATTTT. This sequence encodes CASSELRNGNTIYF. The gene calls are TRBV25-1 and TRBJ1-3; no definite D call. The CDR3 sequence is 14 residues long. The germline CDR1 and CDR2 sequences are MGHDK and SYGVNS. Trimming shortened V by 2 bases and J by 3 bases, and 8 bases separated the two germline ends.

This clone was found once. V usage is TRBV5-6 and J usage is TRBJ1-4; D remains unclear. CDR1 SGHDT and CDR2 YYEEEE come from the germline V gene. The CDR3 covers 14 residues. V dropped 2 bases and J dropped 7 bases, with 12 bases sitting between them. This CDR3 is CASSLRAVVEKLFF. The CDR3 DNA reads as TGTGCCAGCAGCTTAAGGGCAGTAGTTGAAAAACTGTTTTTT.

The DNA for the CDR3 is TGCGCCAGCAGCTTGAGGACGGGGCCCGGCACTGAAGCTTTCTTT. It translates to CASSLRTGPGTEAFF. The genes are TRBV5-1 and TRBJ1-1, with D perhaps matching TRBD1 (5 bases). The CDR3 totals 15 residues. Trimming removed 1 base at V and 4 bases at J, with 14 bases between. The germline V gene encodes CDR1 SGHRS and CDR2 YFSETQ.

The CDR3 DNA is TGTGCCAGCAGAGGTAGCGGGAGATCCCACAATGAGCAGTTCTTC. Translated, it gives CASRGSGRSHNEQFF. This chain connects TRBV6-1 to TRBJ2-1; 9 nucleotides align to TRBD2. The J segment lost 5 bases and the V segment lost 6 bases, leaving 8 bases of the junction unmatched. The CDR3 is 15 residues long. CDR1 MNHNS and CDR2 SASEGT come from the germline V gene.

The CDR3 is CASSKDSVYSNQPQHF. The CDR3 DNA is TGTGCCAGCAGCAAGGACAGCGTCTATAGCAATCAGCCCCAGCATTTT. The chain recombines TRBV7-2 with TRBJ1-5; D is perhaps TRBD1 (6 bases). Trimming pared 5 bases from V and 0 bases from J, leaving 14 bases between. The CDR3 runs to 16 residues. Germline loops: CDR1 SGHTA, CDR2 FQGNSA.

The chain recombines TRBV7-9 with TRBJ2-1; D gene unclear. Germline V gives CDR1 SEHNR, CDR2 FQNEAQ (reference sequence). With 0 bases removed from V and 7 bases from J, the gap between germline ends came to 10 bases. The CDR3 runs 14 residues. The CDR3 DNA follows: TGTGCCAGCAGCTTAGCCGCTAGTTTTAATGAGCAGTTCTTC. Translated, it gives CASSLAASFNEQFF.

The DNA of the CDR3 is TGTGCCACCAAAGGGCGGGTCGAAGAGACCCAGTACTTC. Translating it yields CATKGRVEETQYF. The chain combines TRBV2 with TRBJ2-5; tentatively, D is TRBD2 (5 bases). The CDR3 has 13 residues. Deletions cut 10 bases from V and 3 bases from J, with 15 bases between. The germline CDR1 and CDR2 sequences are SNHLY and FYNNEI.